A single sample gave rise to the 26 T cell receptor beta chains below, sequenced in a study of glioma-infiltrating T cells. Using RNA template, CDR3s of TCR alpha and beta were amplified with iRepertoire arm-PCR. Using its own MiXCR run on the multiplex PCR reads, TCRdb lists one record per CDR3 protein. The sample records around 190,000 distinct CDR3 sequences, roughly 32% being singletons. The sequencing input was glioma tissue, nonneoplastic brain tissue, or PBMCs (not recorded which). The source is a human donor with low-grade glioma or glioblastoma, undergoing nonglioma brain surgery, or in good health (not recorded which).

In regard to this clonotype: This may be a read error, as it is one base from a much larger clone. The genes are TRBV18 and TRBJ1-3, with a possible D match to TRBD1 (5 bases). The V end was cut by 8 bases, the J end by 0 bases, with 14 bases between. Germline V gene data show CDR1 as KGHSH and CDR2 as LQKENI. The CDR3 totals 15 residues. The CDR3: CASRPGCSSGNTIYF. The CDR3 nucleotides read TGTGCCAGCCGGCCAGGGTGCAGCTCTGGAAACACCATATATTTT.

V usage is TRBV9 and J usage is TRBJ1-2; TRBD1 agrees at 10 bases. Per the germline V gene, CDR1 is SGDLS and CDR2 is YYNGEE. With 4 bases clipped from V and 7 bases from J, the junction kept 4 bases outside the gene matches. The CDR3 extends over 13 amino acids. CDR3 sequence (DNA): TGTGCCAGCAGCTTGACAGGGGGCGGTGGCTACACCTTC. It yields the protein CASSLTGGGGYTF.

This clonotype was seen many times. The chain recombines TRBV12-3 or TRBV12-4 with TRBJ2-1; D may match TRBD1 or TRBD2 (5 bases each). This CDR3 spans 13 amino acids. The germline V and J ends were trimmed by 6 bases and 10 bases, with 16 bases remaining between them. The CDR3 DNA reads TGTGCCAGCAGCTATCCGGGACCCCTAGAGCAGTTCTTC. It yields the protein CASSYPGPLEQFF.

In this sample, this clonotype turned up many times. The chain employs TRBV11-1 and TRBJ2-3; TRBD2 might be the D (5 bases). The CDR3 sequence is 17 residues long. In germline, CDR1 is SGHAT, CDR2 FQDESV (reference sequence). V was cut by 3 bases and J by 2 bases, with 18 bases left in between. The CDR3: CASSFLSSGRITDTQYF. CDR3 sequence (DNA): TGTGCCAGCAGCTTCCTTTCAAGCGGCCGCATCACAGATACGCAGTATTTT.

In this sample, this clonotype turned up many times. This chain links TRBV27 with TRBJ1-1; 9 bases line up with TRBD1. J was trimmed by 3 bases and V by 6 bases; bases with no gene match: 5. Looked up from germline, CDR1 is MNHEY and CDR2 is SMNVEV (reference sequence). The CDR3 loop spans 14 amino acids. CDR3 coding DNA: TGTGCCAGCAGGTGGGACAGGGATTACACTGAAGCTTTCTTT. Translation gives CASRWDRDYTEAFF.

This clonotype was observed many times. The genes are TRBV14 and TRBJ2-7, with D possibly matching TRBD2 (5 bases). The germline CDR1 and CDR2 sequences are SGHDN and FVKESK. Trimming pared 1 base from V and 6 bases from J, leaving 13 bases between. This CDR3 has 14 residues. The CDR3, as DNA: TGTGCCAGCAGCCAAGGGCGTACCCGGGGCGAGCAGTACTTC. Translating it yields CASSQGRTRGEQYF.

This clonotype was seen repeatedly, ten times or more. This chain connects TRBV7-2 to TRBJ2-3; possibly TRBD2 for D (5 bases). Trimming pared 3 bases from V and 4 bases from J, leaving 11 bases between. The CDR3 has 14 amino acids. Germline CDR1 is SGHTA and CDR2 is FQGNSA. The CDR3 region has the DNA TGTGCCAGCAGCTTGGTTTGGGGAGCAGATACGCAGTATTTT. Protein product: CASSLVWGADTQYF.

This clonotype came up many times. The genes are TRBV7-2 and TRBJ2-3; 10 bases fit TRBD2. The CDR3 spans 14 residues. V lost 5 bases, J lost 8 bases, and 7 bases stayed unmatched. The germline CDR1 and CDR2 sequences are SGHTA and FQGNSA. This chain's CDR3 is CASSEGLAEGTQYF. DNA for the CDR3: TGTGCCAGCAGCGAAGGACTAGCGGAAGGTACGCAGTATTTT. The full variable domain, completed using reference TRBV7-2 and TRBJ2-3, is GAGVSQSPSNKVTEKGKDVELRCDPISGHTALYWYRQSLGQGLEFLIYFQGNSAPDKSGLPSDRFSAERTGGSVSTLTIQRTQQEDSAVYLCASSEGLAEGTQYFGPGTRLTVL.

This clonotype was counted at least ten times. The chain has TRBV11-2 and TRBJ2-1, with 10 bases fitting TRBD2. The CDR3 is made up of 17 amino acids. V was pared by 1 base and J by 7 bases, with 10 bases of the junction left unmatched. Germline V gene data show CDR1 as SGHAT and CDR2 as FQNNGV. The CDR3 nucleotides are TGTGCCAGCAGCTTAGGGCCCGGGACTAGCGTTCAAAATGAGCAGTTCTTC. Translated: CASSLGPGTSVQNEQFF.

Note on this clonotype: This may stem from a read error, because a much larger clone lies one nucleotide away. This chain links TRBV10-3 with TRBJ2-3; 8 bases agree with TRBD2. Germline values: CDR1 ENHRY, CDR2 SYGVKD. V dropped 2 bases and J dropped 4; count of bases not matched to a gene: 2. This CDR3 contains 14 residues. CDR3 in DNA: TGTGCCATCAGTGAGGGACTAGCATCAGATACGCAGTATTTT. Its translation is CAISEGLASDTQYF.

The chain links TRBV27 to TRBJ1-3; 9 bases match TRBD1. The trim removed 8 bases at V and 2 bases at J, leaving 10 bases unmatched. Germline CDR1 MNHEY, CDR2 SMNVEV (reference sequence). This CDR3 spans 16 amino acids. This CDR3 is CASRLGGQGAGNTIYF. CDR3 nucleotides: TGTGCCAGCCGATTGGGGGGACAGGGAGCTGGAAACACCATATATTTT.

This clonotype has at least ten counts. The genes are TRBV6-1 and TRBJ2-1, with 10 nucleotides matching TRBD2. This CDR3 has 13 amino acids. J was trimmed by 9 bases and V by 7 bases; bases with no gene match: 6. The germline CDR1 and CDR2 sequences are MNHNS and SASEGT. This CDR3 is CASTRTSGSEQFF. In nucleotides, the CDR3 is TGTGCCAGCACCCGGACTAGCGGAAGTGAGCAGTTCTTC.

This clonotype was counted a few times. The rearrangement links TRBV12-3 or TRBV12-4 to TRBJ1-2; D is unresolved. V gave up 7 bases and J gave up 6 bases, with 18 bases separating them. The CDR3 has 14 residues. The CDR3 DNA follows: TGTGCCAGCACCCTCGGCCACGGGGTAAATGGCTACACCTTC. This gives the protein CASTLGHGVNGYTF.

There are many counts of this clonotype. A read error may explain this, as a much larger clone is one base away. The chain has TRBV27 and TRBJ2-5; 8 nucleotides agree with TRBD2. There are 14 residues in the CDR3. Germline-derived CDR1 and CDR2 are MNHEY and SMNVEV (reference sequence). In DNA, the CDR3 is TGTGCCGGCAGTCCCCGCGGGGGGCAAGAGACCCAGTACTTC. It is translated as CAGSPRGGQETQYF.

A word on this clonotype: Possible read error: a much larger clone is one base away. The V call is TRBV5-4, the J call TRBJ2-1; D gene unclear. The CDR3 length is 14 residues. Germline CDR1 and CDR2: SGHNT and YYREEE (reference sequence). CDR3 in amino acids: CASSIDGSNNEQFF. The CDR3 bases are TGTGCCAGCAGCATAGACGGCTCCAACAATGAGCAGTTCTTC.

The chain uses TRBV6-2 or TRBV6-3 and TRBJ2-7, with 8 bases matching TRBD2. The germline gives CDR1 MNHEY, CDR2 SVGEGT. J was trimmed by 1 base and V by 8 bases; bases with no gene match: 1. This CDR3 spans 12 amino acids. The CDR3 DNA sequence: TGTGCCAGCCGGGAGGGTTCCTACGAGCAGTACTTC. It codes for CASREGSYEQYF.

This chain uses TRBV6-6 with TRBJ2-3, with D possibly matching TRBD2 (6 bases). V dropped 11 bases and J dropped 0 bases, with 12 bases sitting between them. The CDR3 extends over 13 amino acids. Germline CDR1 reads MNHNY; CDR2 reads SVGAGI (reference sequence). The CDR3 loop is CARAGTSTDTQYF. The CDR3 DNA is TGTGCCCGCGCCGGGACTAGCACAGATACGCAGTATTTT.

The chain uses TRBV25-1 and TRBJ2-1; 14 bases agree with TRBD2. The V segment lost 1 base and the J segment 12 bases; nucleotides outside the gene matches: 20. CDR3 length equals 20 residues. Germline CDR1 reads MGHDK; CDR2 reads SYGVNS. CDR3 coding DNA: TGTGCCAGCAGTGAATTGACTAGCGGGAGGGAGAGGGCTAGCACAGATACGCAGTTCTTC. Residues: CASSELTSGRERASTDTQFF.

This clonotype was found many times. The chain uses TRBV7-2 and TRBJ2-7, with 8 bases aligning to TRBD2. The CDR3 spans 16 residues. Per the germline V gene, CDR1 is SGHTA and CDR2 is FQGNSA. V was pared by 5 bases and J by 3 bases, with 12 bases of the junction left unmatched. CDR3 in DNA: TGTGCCAGCAGCAAACGCTGGGGGGGGACTAGCTACGAGCAGTACTTC. As protein: CASSKRWGGTSYEQYF.

This clonotype has a handful of counts. The rearrangement links TRBV29-1 to TRBJ2-5; D remains ambiguous. In germline, CDR1 is SQVTM, CDR2 ANQGSEA. V was shortened by 3 bases and J by 5 bases, with 10 bases between the two germline ends. CDR3 length: 12 residues. CDR3 coding DNA: TGCAGCGTTGACCGGGCCGCGGAGACCCAGTACTTC. Encoded protein: CSVDRAAETQYF.

This chain links TRBV3-1 with TRBJ2-7; D is perhaps TRBD2 (5 bases). V was cut by 3 bases and J by 2 bases, with 17 bases left in between. Germline CDR1 and CDR2: LGHDT and YNNKEL (reference sequence). The CDR3 sequence is 16 residues long. The CDR3 spells CASSHYWRQKTYEQYF. In DNA form, the CDR3 reads TGTGCCAGCAGCCACTATTGGAGGCAGAAAACCTACGAGCAGTACTTC.

Worth noting for this clonotype: This may come from a read error, since a much larger clone is one base off. The chain uses TRBV19 and TRBJ2-4; possible D gene TRBD2, 6 bases. Trimming shortened V by 9 bases and J by 8 bases, and 23 bases separated the two germline ends. The CDR3 runs 15 residues. The germline CDR1 and CDR2 sequences are LNHDA and SQIVND (reference sequence). The CDR3 nucleotides read TGTGCCAGCAGCTTAGGGGCGGGACGAGGAGACATTCAGTACTTC. Protein: CASSLGAGRGDIQYF.

This clonotype was recorded many times. V is TRBV7-9 and J is TRBJ2-7, with TRBD2 matching over 8 bases. There are 17 residues in the CDR3. Germline-derived CDR1 and CDR2 are SEHNR and FQNEAQ (reference sequence). V shed 5 bases and J 2 bases; nucleotides not matched to a gene: 14. CDR3 region: CASSPPSAGGFPYEQYF. The CDR3 DNA sequence: TGTGCCAGCAGCCCCCCGTCGGCGGGAGGATTCCCCTACGAGCAGTACTTC. The complete variable domain, with remaining parts taken from reference TRBV7-9 and TRBJ2-7, reads DTGVSQNPRHKITKRGQNVTFRCDPISEHNRLYWYRQTLGQGPEFLTYFQNEAQLEKSRLLSDRFSAERPKGSFSTLEIQRTEQGDSAMYLCASSPPSAGGFPYEQYFGPGTRLTVT.

The chain combines TRBV5-4 with TRBJ2-1, with TRBD2 matching 11 bases. V trimming: 5 bases; J trimming: 3 bases; junction bases outside the gene matches: 4. This CDR3 has 15 amino acids. Germline CDR1 SGHNT, CDR2 YYREEE (reference sequence). CDR3 residues: CASRGGTSGYNEQFF. The CDR3 region has the DNA TGTGCCAGCAGAGGGGGGACTAGCGGCTACAATGAGCAGTTCTTC.

This clonotype was observed at least ten times. The genes are TRBV2 and TRBJ2-2; D may be TRBD1 (7 bases). V shed 7 bases and J shed 4 bases, with 13 bases lying between them. This CDR3 contains 14 residues. The germline V gene has CDR1 SNHLY and CDR2 FYNNEI. CDR3 DNA sequence: TGTGCCAGCATAAGTCAGGGGGGCACCGGGGAGCTGTTTTTT. It is translated as CASISQGGTGELFF.

The J gene is TRBJ2-7, the V gene TRBV27; 10 nucleotides line up with TRBD2. Germline V gene sequence: CDR1 MNHEY, CDR2 SMNVEV (reference sequence). The CDR3 sequence is 14 residues long. Unmatched junction bases numbered 5, after V lost 6 bases and J lost 3 bases. The chain's CDR3 is CASRASGSIYEQYF. The CDR3 DNA reads TGTGCCAGCAGGGCTAGCGGGAGTATCTACGAGCAGTACTTC.